This T cell receptor beta chain was recorded in a study of response to subunit inactivated influenza vaccine. General study findings and limits: Authors suggested each seasonal flu vaccination may recruit only limited numbers of new T cells.

The CDR3 is 14 residues long. From germline, CDR1 is SGHRS and CDR2 YFSETQ. The ends were cut back, 0 bases at V and 0 bases at J, with 7 bases in the middle. TCRdb called the RT-PCR reads again in MiXCR, with one record for every CDR3 protein. The repertoire holds around 480,000 distinct CDR3 sequences, with approximately 11% as singletons. This clonotype was seen ten or more times. Its specificity is unknown. The sample here was PBMCs from blood, taken around seven weeks after vaccination. The rearrangement uses TRBV5-1 and TRBJ2-7; D may be TRBD1 (6 bases). This receptor was obtained from a man between 50 and 59 years old who received an inactivated influenza vaccine. This CDR3 is CASSLEDSSYEQYF. The CDR3 DNA sequence: TGCGCCAGCAGCTTGGAGGACAGCTCCTACGAGCAGTACTTC.